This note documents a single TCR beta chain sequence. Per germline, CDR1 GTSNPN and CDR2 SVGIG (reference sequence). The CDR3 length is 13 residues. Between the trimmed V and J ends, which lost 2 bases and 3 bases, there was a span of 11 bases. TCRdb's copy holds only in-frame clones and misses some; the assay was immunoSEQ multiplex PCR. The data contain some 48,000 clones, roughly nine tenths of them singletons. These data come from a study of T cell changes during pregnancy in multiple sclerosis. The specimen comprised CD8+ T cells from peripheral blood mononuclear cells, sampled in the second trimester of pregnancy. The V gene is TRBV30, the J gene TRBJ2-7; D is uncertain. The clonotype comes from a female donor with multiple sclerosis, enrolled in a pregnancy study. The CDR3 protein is CAWSPSRVYEQYF. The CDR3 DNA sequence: TGTGCCTGGAGTCCCTCCCGTGTCTACGAGCAGTACTTC.